This T cell receptor (beta chain) was observed in a study of T cell responses to AZD1222 COVID-19 vaccine. Background on the study: Pooled in the analysis were second doses at about 4 or about 12 weeks. The study, taken as a whole, reports: Donors, mostly white British, included more females; clonal diversity was possibly underestimated. Reportedly, nearly half the spike-specific TCRs target unmutated variant regions.

This clone came up once. Its matching antigen is unknown. Germline CDR1 MNHEY, CDR2 SVGEGT. V lost 2 bases and J lost 9, with 17 bases in between. The CDR3 totals 16 residues. Repertoires were generated with immunoSEQ multiplex PCR, while TCRdb's copy carries only in-frame clones and drops some. The repertoire includes 110,000 or so clones, approximately 90% of them detected once, and approximately 4.2% sits in the top ten. The chain has TRBV6-2 or TRBV6-3 and TRBJ1-6; D not certain. Sequenced material: peripheral blood, taken on day 0 of AZD1222 vaccination. The receptor was isolated from an adult in good health. CDR3 amino acids: CASSYLWEGNSSPLHF. CDR3 in DNA: TGTGCCAGCAGTTACCTTTGGGAGGGAAATAGTTCACCCCTCCACTTT.